Presented here are 26 T cell receptor beta chains from one specimen sequenced in a study of blood T cell repertoires in COVID-19. The table came from immunoSEQ multiplex PCR; TCRdb's copy has only in-frame clones and leaves some out. The data hold tens of thousands of clones, with 85% observed a single time. What was sequenced was peripheral blood. The receptor source for this set is an older man with acute or convalescent COVID-19.

This clone was recorded once. The chain carries TRBV28 and TRBJ1-2; D is unresolved. The V and J ends lost 4 bases and 1 base respectively, with 7 bases between them. CDR1 MDHEN and CDR2 SYDVKM come from the germline V gene. The length of the CDR3 is 13 residues. CDR3 amino acids: CASSSPNNYGYTF. The CDR3 region has the DNA TGTGCCAGCAGTTCCCCCAATAACTATGGCTACACCTTC.

Only one count was recorded for this clone. This chain uses TRBV2 with TRBJ1-5, with D maybe TRBD1 (6 bases). The CDR3 covers 12 residues. With 6 bases removed from V and 11 bases from J, the gap between germline ends came to 14 bases. Germline CDR1 and CDR2: SNHLY and FYNNEI. The CDR3 nucleotides read TGTGCCAGCAGGGACGACAGGTCATCCCAGCATTTT. Encoded protein: CASRDDRSSQHF.

The rearrangement links TRBV12-3 or TRBV12-4 to TRBJ2-5; D possibly corresponds to TRBD2 (7 bases). V lost 11 bases, J lost 5 bases, and 15 bases lay in between. CDR3 size: 12 residues. The CDR3 DNA follows: TGTGCCTGTCGGGGGGCCGGGGAGACCCAGTACTTC. It is translated as CACRGAGETQYF.

The genes are TRBV7-3 and TRBJ2-3; D may be TRBD2 (6 bases). V was shortened by 5 bases and J by 0 bases, with 9 bases between the two germline ends. In germline, CDR1 is SGHTA, CDR2 FQGTGA. The CDR3 runs to 14 residues. DNA of the CDR3: TGTGCCAGCAGCCGGGGGTCTAGCACAGATACGCAGTATTTT. Its translation: CASSRGSSTDTQYF.

This chain connects TRBV10-3 to TRBJ2-3; 11 nucleotides line up with TRBD1. Germline V lookup: CDR1 ENHRY, CDR2 SYGVKD. Losses at the gene ends were 6 bases for V and 2 bases for J; bases not matched to a gene: 13. The CDR3 is 18 amino acids. CDR3 region: CAISKAPGDRGTTDTQYF. Here the CDR3 DNA reads TGTGCCATCAGCAAAGCCCCGGGGGACAGGGGGACCACAGATACGCAGTATTTT.

The chain couples TRBV5-1 to TRBJ1-2; D is possibly TRBD1 (5 bases). Germline V lookup: CDR1 SGHRS, CDR2 YFSETQ. The CDR3 is made up of 16 amino acids. V shed 4 bases and J shed 1 base, with 17 bases lying between them. CDR3 in amino acids: CASSTGPGLFNYGYTF. The CDR3 nucleotides read TGCGCCAGCAGCACCGGTCCGGGACTTTTTAACTATGGCTACACCTTC.

This rearrangement joins TRBV3-1 (or the pseudogene TRBV3-2) to TRBJ2-1, with 8 bases fitting TRBD2. Germline lookup yields CDR1 LGHDT and CDR2 YNNKEL (reference sequence). The junction had 3 bases not matched to a gene; V was cut back by 4 bases and J by 1 base. The CDR3 has 15 residues. The CDR3 nucleotides read TGTGCCAGCAGCCTAGCGGGGTTTTCCTACAATGAGCAGTTCTTC. It yields the protein CASSLAGFSYNEQFF.

The V and J genes are TRBV12-3 or TRBV12-4 and TRBJ2-7, with a weak D call TRBD2 (5 bases). The V gene lost 7 bases and the J gene lost 0 bases, with 10 bases spanning the gap. This CDR3 is 13 amino acids long. CDR3 sequence reads: CASTGDNSYEQYF. Here the CDR3 DNA reads TGTGCCAGCACCGGGGATAACTCCTACGAGCAGTACTTC.

The chain carries TRBV4-1 and TRBJ2-1, with 9 bases fitting TRBD2. Germline V CDR1 and CDR2: MGHRA, YSYEKL. There are 21 residues in the CDR3. V trimming: 0 bases; J trimming: 0 bases; junction bases outside the gene matches: 15. CDR3 sequence reads: CASSQEPAGTSLLSSYNEQFF. CDR3 nucleotides: TGCGCCAGCAGCCAAGAGCCCGCCGGGACTAGCCTCTTATCCTCCTACAATGAGCAGTTCTTC.

The chain carries TRBV6-5 and TRBJ1-1; TRBD1 aligns across 10 bases. From germline, CDR1 is MNHEY and CDR2 SVGAGI. The CDR3 loop spans 15 amino acids. V shed 4 bases, J shed 3 bases, and the junction held 5 bases outside the gene matches. CDR3 sequence (DNA): TGTGCCAGCAGTTCCGACAGGGGGCGGCACACTGAAGCTTTCTTT. Translated: CASSSDRGRHTEAFF.

The rearrangement joins TRBV18 to TRBJ2-1, with TRBD2 identical over 12 bases. Looked up from germline, CDR1 is KGHSH and CDR2 is LQKENI. There are 17 residues in the CDR3. Losses at the gene ends were 0 bases for V and 3 bases for J; bases not matched to a gene: 3. Here the CDR3 DNA reads TGTGCCAGCTCACCACCTGGGACTAGCGGGCTCTACAATGAGCAGTTCTTC. This encodes CASSPPGTSGLYNEQFF.

This clone has only a few counts. The V call is TRBV5-1, the J call TRBJ2-7; D may be TRBD1 (6 bases). This CDR3 has 15 amino acids. The germline V gene has CDR1 SGHRS and CDR2 YFSETQ. Trimming pared 0 bases from V and 3 bases from J, leaving 13 bases between. The CDR3 protein is CASSLVGAGDYEQYF. DNA of the CDR3: TGCGCCAGCAGCTTGGTCGGCGCAGGGGACTACGAGCAGTACTTC.

The chain recombines TRBV5-1 with TRBJ2-4; 7 positions match TRBD2. The CDR3 extends over 15 amino acids. Germline V gene data show CDR1 as SGHRS and CDR2 as YFSETQ. V dropped 0 bases and J dropped 6; count of bases not matched to a gene: 6. The CDR3 bases are TGCGCCAGCAGCTTGGGGAACGGGGAGGGAAACATTCAGTACTTC. Residues: CASSLGNGEGNIQYF.

The chain carries TRBV5-1 and TRBJ2-3; 7 bases are shared with TRBD1. Germline loops: CDR1 SGHRS, CDR2 YFSETQ. The CDR3 loop spans 15 amino acids. V was pared by 2 bases and J by 1 base, with 4 bases of the junction left unmatched. CDR3 region: CASSLQGSGTDTQYF. The DNA of the CDR3 is TGCGCCAGCAGCTTACAGGGGTCCGGCACAGATACGCAGTATTTT.

The chain combines TRBV4-2 with TRBJ2-7; 7 nucleotides match TRBD1. With V trimmed by 5 bases and J by 3 bases, 7 bases remained unmatched. Germline CDR1 and CDR2: LGHNA and YNFKEQ. The CDR3 runs 14 residues. The CDR3 reads CASSSPTGYYEQYF. The DNA for the CDR3 is TGTGCCAGCAGCTCCCCGACAGGGTACTACGAGCAGTACTTC.

The chain carries TRBV11-3 and TRBJ2-3, with 7 bases identical to TRBD2. This CDR3 is 15 amino acids long. Germline V gene lookup returns CDR1 SGHNT and CDR2 YENEEA. V lost 5 bases, J lost 2 bases, and 7 bases stayed unmatched. The DNA for the CDR3 is TGTGCCAGCAGCCCTCTGGCGGGGGACACAGATACGCAGTATTTT. Its translation: CASSPLAGDTDTQYF.

The V call is TRBV6-2 or TRBV6-3, the J call TRBJ2-1, with 7 bases aligning to TRBD2. The ends lost 0 bases at V and 7 bases at J; junction bases unmatched: 12. The CDR3 sequence is 17 residues long. Germline values: CDR1 MNHEY, CDR2 SVGEGT. The CDR3 is CASSYSQAGLSGNEQFF. CDR3 DNA: TGTGCCAGCAGTTACTCCCAAGCGGGGCTATCAGGAAATGAGCAGTTCTTC.

The V and J genes are TRBV3-1 (or the pseudogene TRBV3-2) and TRBJ1-4, with 9 bases that match TRBD1. The germline V gene encodes CDR1 LGHDT and CDR2 YNNKEL (reference sequence). This CDR3 contains 14 residues. The junction had 5 bases not matched to a gene; V was cut back by 4 bases and J by 8 bases. This CDR3 reads CASSPQGAGEKLFF. DNA of the CDR3: TGTGCCAGCAGCCCACAGGGGGCGGGAGAAAAACTGTTTTTT.

This clone showed up just a few times. The V gene is TRBV2, the J gene TRBJ2-1; 13 bases are a match to TRBD2. Germline V gives CDR1 SNHLY, CDR2 FYNNEI. The CDR3 is 16 residues long. V shed 7 bases, J shed 12 bases, and the junction held 15 bases outside the gene matches. The CDR3 reads CASTTPGLAGIGGQFF. The CDR3 region has the DNA TGTGCCAGCACTACTCCGGGACTAGCGGGGATAGGCGGGCAGTTCTTC.

The J gene is TRBJ1-1, the V gene TRBV5-8; no reliable D call. Germline V gives CDR1 SGHTS, CDR2 YDEGEE. The CDR3 has 14 amino acids. The ends were cut back, 1 base at V and 1 base at J, with 8 bases in the middle. In DNA form, the CDR3 reads TGTGCCAGCAGCTTGAGTCTAAGGAACACTGAAGCTTTCTTT. It translates to CASSLSLRNTEAFF.

The chain carries TRBV2 and TRBJ2-1; D remains ambiguous. This CDR3 has 16 amino acids. Germline values: CDR1 SNHLY, CDR2 FYNNEI. Between the trimmed V and J ends, which lost 7 bases and 4 bases, there was a span of 20 bases. CDR3: CASTYNSGPAYNEQFF. The CDR3 DNA is TGTGCCAGCACCTACAACTCAGGCCCGGCGTACAATGAGCAGTTCTTC.

V and J are TRBV19 and TRBJ1-1, with D possibly matching TRBD1 (6 bases). This CDR3 has 14 amino acids. Between the trimmed V and J ends, which lost 8 bases and 4 bases, there was a span of 17 bases. Germline lookup yields CDR1 LNHDA and CDR2 SQIVND (reference sequence). The CDR3 sequence: CASLQGPPSTEAFF. In DNA, the CDR3 is TGTGCCAGTTTACAGGGCCCTCCCAGCACTGAAGCTTTCTTT.

This clone occurred a few times. This sequence joins TRBV18 and TRBJ2-2; weak D call: TRBD2 (6 bases). The germline V gene has CDR1 KGHSH and CDR2 LQKENI. This CDR3 region has 15 residues. V gave up 6 bases and J gave up 0 bases, with 11 bases separating them. This CDR3 reads CASSGGETNTGELFF. CDR3 nucleotide sequence: TGTGCCAGCTCCGGAGGGGAGACGAACACCGGGGAGCTGTTTTTT.

The CDR3 sequence: CASSLSRRGAYEQYF. The CDR3 DNA reads TGTGCCAGCAGTTTATCTCGCCGGGGGGCCTACGAGCAGTACTTC. The rearrangement links TRBV28 to TRBJ2-7; the match to TRBD2 covers 7 bases. This CDR3 has 15 amino acids. Trimming removed 1 base from V and 2 bases from J; junction bases left unmatched: 5. CDR1 is MDHEN, CDR2 SYDVKM, per germline.

The chain has TRBV7-2 and TRBJ2-3, with TRBD2 matching over 11 bases. Germline CDR1 is SGHTA and CDR2 is FQGNSA. Trimming cost V 4 bases and J 3 bases; bases outside gene matches: 3. CDR3 length: 15 residues. CDR3 DNA sequence: TGTGCCAGCAGCTCTAGCGGGGGGTGGACAGATACGCAGTATTTT. The encoded protein is CASSSSGGWTDTQYF.

This chain connects TRBV27 to TRBJ2-3, with D maybe TRBD2 (6 bases). The CDR3 covers 12 residues. Trimming left V 5 bases short and J 9 bases short, with 12 bases between. Germline V gene sequence: CDR1 MNHEY, CDR2 SMNVEV (reference sequence). CDR3 sequence reads: CASSLTGETQYF. In DNA form, the CDR3 reads TGTGCCAGCAGTCTAACGGGGGAGACGCAGTATTTT.